Below are 27 T cell receptor beta chains sequenced from a single sample in a study of response to subunit inactivated influenza vaccine. MiXCR, run by TCRdb on the RT-PCR reads, gives a single entry per CDR3 protein. The repertoire consists of 400,000 to 650,000 distinct CDR3 sequences, with around 7.7% occurring once and the leading ten covering around 13%. Sample: PBMCs from blood, taken around 25 months after vaccination. The source of these receptors is a man between 45 and 75 years old who received an inactivated influenza vaccine.

This clonotype was detected ten times or more. The genes are TRBV4-1 and TRBJ1-1; no clear D. This CDR3 is 13 amino acids long. With 4 bases removed from V and 5 bases from J, the gap between germline ends came to 11 bases. The germline V gene encodes CDR1 MGHRA and CDR2 YSYEKL. The CDR3 protein is CASSRKDLTEAFF. As DNA, the CDR3 is TGCGCCAGCAGCCGGAAAGACCTGACTGAAGCTTTCTTT.

In its sample, this clonotype was seen a few times. V usage is TRBV20-1 and J usage is TRBJ1-6; a weak D match, TRBD1 (5 bases). The CDR3 contains 15 residues. The germline V gene has CDR1 DFQATT and CDR2 SNEGSKA (reference sequence). Trimming took 3 bases from V and 7 from J, leaving 16 bases between them. The CDR3 sequence: CSASLGGTWNSPLHF. The CDR3 nucleotides read TGCAGTGCTAGTTTGGGGGGTACATGGAATTCACCCCTCCACTTT.

This clonotype occurred a few times. V usage is TRBV3-1 and J usage is TRBJ2-1; 14 nucleotides line up with TRBD2. The CDR3 loop spans 19 amino acids. CDR1 is LGHDT and CDR2 is YNNKEL in the germline V gene (reference sequence). Trimming cost V 0 bases and J 7 bases; bases outside gene matches: 11. CDR3 nucleotides: TGTGCCAGCAGCCAAGATGGGACTAGCGGGAGAGGAATAAAAAATGAGCAGTTCTTC. This translates into CASSQDGTSGRGIKNEQFF.

V and J are TRBV21-1 and TRBJ2-1; the table assigns TRBD1, which was not confirmed against the DNA. TRBV21-1 is flagged as a pseudogene. The CDR3 extends over 13 amino acids. This CDR3 reads CASSTREGNEQFF. CDR3 DNA sequence: TGTGCCAGCAGCACCAGGGAAGGCAATGAGCAGTTCTTC.

The chain links TRBV3-1 to TRBJ2-2; D is unresolved. V was shortened by 1 base and J by 8 bases, with 17 bases between the two germline ends. Germline CDR1 is LGHDT and CDR2 is YNNKEL (reference sequence). CDR3 length equals 16 residues. CDR3 sequence reads: CASSQGSSVRRGELFF. The CDR3 region has the DNA TGTGCCAGCAGCCAAGGAAGTTCGGTCCGGAGAGGGGAGCTGTTTTTT. Looking up the rest from reference TRBV3-1 and TRBJ2-2 gives the full variable domain: DTAVSQTPKYLVTQMGNDKSIKCEQNLGHDTMYWYKQDSKKFLKIMFSYNNKELIINETVPNRFSPKSPDKAHLNLHINSLELGDSAVYFCASSQGSSVRRGELFFGEGSRLTVL.

The DNA for the CDR3 is TGTGCCAGCAGCTTAATGAATTCACCCCTCCACTTT. This translates into CASSLMNSPLHF. The chain recombines TRBV7-2 with TRBJ1-6; D gene uncertain. This CDR3 has 12 residues. CDR1 and CDR2 (germline): SGHTA, FQGNSA. Trimming removed 2 bases at V and 7 bases at J, with 3 bases between.

This clonotype was seen a handful of times. The V call is TRBV20-1, the J call TRBJ1-5, with no clear D. V was shortened by 3 bases and J by 2 bases, with 8 bases between the two germline ends. The CDR3 runs to 13 residues. The V gene's germline CDR1 is DFQATT and CDR2 SNEGSKA (reference sequence). As DNA, the CDR3 is TGCAGTGCTAGTGCCCAGGGCAATCAGCCCCAGCATTTT. This gives the protein CSASAQGNQPQHF.

The CDR3 sequence is CASSEGVRSPYEQYF. The CDR3 DNA reads as TGTGCCAGCAGTGAAGGGGTCAGGTCTCCCTACGAGCAGTACTTC. The chain links TRBV2 to TRBJ2-7, with D uncertain. Per the germline V gene, CDR1 is SNHLY and CDR2 is FYNNEI. Trimming left V 1 base short and J 2 bases short, with 12 bases between. The CDR3 is 15 residues long.

This clonotype was observed many times. The V gene is TRBV4-2, the J gene TRBJ2-5, with TRBD2 matching over 10 bases. The germline CDR1 and CDR2 sequences are LGHNA and YNFKEQ. The V gene end was trimmed by 8 bases and the J gene end by 4 bases; junction bases not matched to a gene: 7. This CDR3 has 14 residues. The CDR3 reads CASSSGGALETQYF. CDR3 nucleotides: TGTGCCAGCTCAAGCGGGGGGGCCTTAGAGACCCAGTACTTC.

In its sample, this clonotype was seen a few times. A read error may explain this, as a much larger clone is one base away. V gene TRBV12-3 or TRBV12-4 combines with J gene TRBJ2-2, with D possibly matching TRBD1 (7 bases). V dropped 6 bases and J dropped 2 bases, with 10 bases sitting between them. The CDR3 runs 14 residues. CDR3 region: CASRTGTNTGELFF. The CDR3 bases are TGTGCCAGCAGGACAGGGACTAACACCGGGGAGCTGTTTTTT.

The rearrangement joins TRBV28 to TRBJ2-2, with D possibly being TRBD1 (6 bases). This CDR3 spans 15 amino acids. Germline V lookup: CDR1 MDHEN, CDR2 SYDVKM. Between the trimmed V and J ends, which lost 8 bases and 7 bases, there was a span of 20 bases. CDR3 DNA sequence: TGTGCCAGCCGACGCGGGTGGGGGCGCGTCGGGGAGCTGTTTTTT. Protein product: CASRRGWGRVGELFF.

This clonotype has more than one count but fewer than ten. The chain uses TRBV2 and TRBJ2-7, with D maybe TRBD2 (5 bases). V gave up 8 bases and J gave up 1 base, with 9 bases separating them. Germline CDR1 SNHLY, CDR2 FYNNEI. The CDR3 is 12 amino acids. The CDR3 here is CASARESYEQYF. The CDR3 nucleotides are TGTGCCAGCGCAAGGGAGTCCTACGAGCAGTACTTC.

This clonotype was counted between two and nine times. This chain connects TRBV12-3 or TRBV12-4 to TRBJ1-1, with D possibly TRBD1 on 6 matching bases. Between the trimmed V and J ends, which lost 4 bases and 3 bases, there was a span of 15 bases. The CDR3 consists of 15 residues. The CDR3: CASSYPQGRHTEAFF. CDR3 DNA: TGTGCCAGCAGTTACCCACAGGGTCGGCACACTGAAGCTTTCTTT.

This clonotype was observed at least ten times. The chain uses TRBV6-1 and TRBJ1-2; 7 bases are shared with TRBD1. J was trimmed by 8 bases and V by 7 bases; bases with no gene match: 10. CDR1 and CDR2 (germline): MNHNS, SASEGT. CDR3 size: 13 residues. The CDR3 region has the DNA TGTGCCAGCACCCAGACAGGGCAGTACGGCTACACCTTC. The encoded protein is CASTQTGQYGYTF.

This clonotype was seen a few times. The chain uses TRBV5-1 and TRBJ1-1, with D perhaps matching TRBD1 (5 bases). Trimming took off 0 bases at V and 3 bases at J, with 21 bases between the two ends. Germline V gives CDR1 SGHRS, CDR2 YFSETQ. The CDR3 length is 18 residues. CDR3 DNA sequence: TGCGCCAGCAGCTTGGCCGGAGTCCCGGGACGGTCGGACACTGAAGCTTTCTTT. Amino acid sequence: CASSLAGVPGRSDTEAFF.

This clonotype was seen a handful of times. The chain carries TRBV6-2 or TRBV6-3 and TRBJ2-1, with D hard to call. Germline V gene sequence: CDR1 MNHEY, CDR2 SVGEGT. The CDR3 is made up of 13 amino acids. Trimming removed 2 bases from V and 8 bases from J, with 10 bases in between. The DNA for the CDR3 is TGTGCCAGCAGTTACCCCCCCCGCGATGAGCAGTTCTTC. The encoded protein is CASSYPPRDEQFF.

The chain links TRBV7-2 to TRBJ2-7; D not resolved. Trimming stripped 9 bases from V and 0 bases from J, with 6 bases between. Germline lookup yields CDR1 SGHTA and CDR2 FQGNSA. The length of the CDR3 is 11 residues. CDR3 sequence (DNA): TGTGCCAGTGAAAGCTCCTACGAGCAGTACTTC. It specifies CASESSYEQYF. Looking up the rest from reference TRBV7-2 and TRBJ2-7 gives the full variable domain: GAGVSQSPSNKVTEKGKDVELRCDPISGHTALYWYRQSLGQGLEFLIYFQGNSAPDKSGLPSDRFSAERTGGSVSTLTIQRTQQEDSAVYLCASESSYEQYFGPGTRLTVT.

This sequence joins TRBV7-9 and TRBJ2-1; 14 bases match TRBD2. J gave up 8 bases and V 4 bases, and 4 bases lay outside the gene matches. The V gene's germline CDR1 is SEHNR and CDR2 FQNEAQ (reference sequence). This CDR3 is built from 15 residues. CDR3 region: CASSSTSGRAHEQFF. The CDR3, as DNA: TGTGCCAGCAGCTCGACTAGCGGGAGGGCCCATGAGCAGTTCTTC.

This clonotype came up many times. This chain links TRBV11-2 with TRBJ2-1; either TRBD1 or TRBD2 may supply D (5 bases each). The CDR3 is 17 amino acids. Germline CDR1 is SGHAT and CDR2 is FQNNGV. Trimming removed 5 bases at V and 0 bases at J, with 17 bases between. The CDR3 is CASSHARGFSSYNEQFF. In DNA, the CDR3 is TGTGCCAGCAGCCACGCGAGGGGCTTCAGCTCCTACAATGAGCAGTTCTTC.

In its sample, this clonotype was seen many times. The chain combines TRBV6-2 or TRBV6-3 with TRBJ1-5; a weak D match, TRBD1 (5 bases). The CDR3 loop spans 15 amino acids. Trimming left V 5 bases short and J 1 base short, with 12 bases between. Germline-derived CDR1 and CDR2 are MNHEY and SVGEGT. CDR3 region: CASSRSDRSNQPQHF. For the CDR3, the DNA is TGTGCCAGCAGTCGGTCCGACAGAAGCAATCAGCCCCAGCATTTT.

The genes are TRBV20-1 and TRBJ2-1; D gene unclear. Trimming left V 6 bases short and J 2 bases short, with 11 bases between. Germline CDR1 reads DFQATT; CDR2 reads SNEGSKA (reference sequence). This CDR3 spans 13 amino acids. The CDR3 bases are TGCAGTGCCCTGACGGCAGCCTACAATGAGCAGTTCTTC. This gives the protein CSALTAAYNEQFF.

This clonotype occurred many times. The rearrangement links TRBV12-3 or TRBV12-4 to TRBJ2-1; D gene unclear. V was trimmed by 3 bases and J by 7 bases, leaving 13 bases between them. This CDR3 has 14 amino acids. In DNA, the CDR3 is TGTGCCAGCAGTTTCGATTTTGAATTTAATGAGCAGTTCTTC. Translating it yields CASSFDFEFNEQFF.

This clonotype was counted many times. CDR3 amino acids: CASRSQGSYNSPLHF. CDR3 coding DNA: TGTGCCAGCAGATCCCAGGGCTCCTATAATTCACCCCTCCACTTT. V is TRBV6-1 and J is TRBJ1-6, with D perhaps matching TRBD1 (5 bases). CDR3 length: 15 amino acids. Germline CDR1 and CDR2: MNHNS and SASEGT. Trimming took off 6 bases at V and 0 bases at J, with 9 bases between the two ends.

In DNA form, the CDR3 reads TGTGCCTGGAGTGTAAGTGAGGACACTGAAGCTTTCTTT. Its translation is CAWSVSEDTEAFF. This chain uses TRBV30 with TRBJ1-1, with unresolved D. The germline V gene encodes CDR1 GTSNPN and CDR2 SVGIG (reference sequence). The CDR3 loop spans 13 amino acids. The germline V and J ends were trimmed by 0 bases and 3 bases, with 8 bases remaining between them.

This clonotype was counted ten times or more. The chain joins TRBV4-1 to TRBJ2-5; 12 bases are a match to TRBD2. In germline, CDR1 is MGHRA, CDR2 YSYEKL. CDR3 length: 15 amino acids. V gave up 3 bases and J gave up 5 bases; unmatched junction bases: 4. This CDR3 is CASSQTSGGVETQYF. The CDR3 DNA follows: TGCGCCAGCAGCCAGACTAGCGGGGGCGTCGAGACCCAGTACTTC.

The chain joins TRBV20-1 to TRBJ2-1, with TRBD2 identical over 11 bases. Germline-derived CDR1 and CDR2 are DFQATT and SNEGSKA (reference sequence). J was trimmed by 5 bases and V by 0 bases; bases with no gene match: 3. The CDR3 is 15 residues long. The CDR3 here is CSARDSGRAHNEQFF. The CDR3 DNA follows: TGCAGTGCTAGAGATAGCGGGAGGGCCCACAATGAGCAGTTCTTC.

This clonotype was counted many times. The chain joins TRBV11-1 to TRBJ2-1, with 9 bases aligning to TRBD2. Trimming cost V 3 bases and J 8 bases; bases outside gene matches: 5. Germline V gene sequence: CDR1 SGHAT, CDR2 FQDESV (reference sequence). CDR3 length: 14 amino acids. The CDR3 sequence: CASSFAGGLYEQFF. In DNA form, the CDR3 reads TGTGCCAGCAGCTTCGCGGGGGGGCTGTATGAGCAGTTCTTC.